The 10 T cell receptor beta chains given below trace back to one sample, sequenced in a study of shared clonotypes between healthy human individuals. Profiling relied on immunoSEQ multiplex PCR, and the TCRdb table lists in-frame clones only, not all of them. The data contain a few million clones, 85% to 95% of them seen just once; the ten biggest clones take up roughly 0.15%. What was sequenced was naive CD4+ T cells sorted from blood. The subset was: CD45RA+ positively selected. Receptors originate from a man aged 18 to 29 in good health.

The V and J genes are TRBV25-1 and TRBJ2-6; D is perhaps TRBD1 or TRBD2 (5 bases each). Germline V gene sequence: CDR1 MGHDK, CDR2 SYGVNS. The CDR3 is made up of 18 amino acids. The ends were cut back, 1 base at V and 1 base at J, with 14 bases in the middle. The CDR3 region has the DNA TGTGCCAGCAGTGAATTGAGAGGGGCCATATCTGGGGCCAACGTCCTGACTTTC. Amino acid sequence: CASSELRGAISGANVLTF. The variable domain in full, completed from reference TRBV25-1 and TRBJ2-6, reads EADIYQTPRYLVIGTGKKITLECSQTMGHDKMYWYQQDPGMELHLIHYSYGVNSTEKGDLSSESTVSRIRTEHFPLTLESARPSHTSQYLCASSELRGAISGANVLTFGAGSRLTVL.

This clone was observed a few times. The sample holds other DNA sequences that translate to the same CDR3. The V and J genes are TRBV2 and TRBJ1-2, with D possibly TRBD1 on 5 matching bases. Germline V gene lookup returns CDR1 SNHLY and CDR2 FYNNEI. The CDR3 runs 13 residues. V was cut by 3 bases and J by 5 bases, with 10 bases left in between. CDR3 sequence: CASSDRAGYGYTF. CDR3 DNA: TGTGCCAGCAGTGACAGGGCGGGTTATGGCTACACCTTC. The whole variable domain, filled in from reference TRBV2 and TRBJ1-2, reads EPEVTQTPSHQVTQMGQEVILRCVPISNHLYFYWYRQILGQKVEFLVSFYNNEISEKSEIFDDQFSVERPDGSNFTLKIRSTKLEDSAMYFCASSDRAGYGYTFGSGTRLTVV.

Written as DNA, the CDR3 is TGTGCCAGCAGCCGCGGTAGCAGCGGTGGCTCCTACAATGAGCAGTTCTTC. It specifies CASSRGSSGGSYNEQFF. This sequence joins TRBV5-4 and TRBJ2-1, with TRBD2 as a possible D gene (5 bases). There are 17 residues in the CDR3. V gave up 4 bases and J gave up 0 bases, with 17 bases separating them. CDR1 and CDR2 (germline): SGHNT, YYREEE (reference sequence).

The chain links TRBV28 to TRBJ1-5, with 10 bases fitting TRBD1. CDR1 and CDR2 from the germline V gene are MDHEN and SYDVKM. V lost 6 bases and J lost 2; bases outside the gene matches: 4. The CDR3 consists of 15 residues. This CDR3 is CASRGQGTGNQPQHF. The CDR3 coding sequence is TGTGCCAGCAGGGGACAGGGGACCGGCAATCAGCCCCAGCATTTT.

The DNA for the CDR3 is TGTGCCAGCAGCGTAGTTCCCCTGGACCCGCAGTATTTT. It codes for CASSVVPLDPQYF. J is TRBJ2-3 and V is TRBV9; the D is unclear. The germline gives CDR1 SGDLS, CDR2 YYNGEE. V lost 0 bases to trimming and J lost 10 bases, with 12 bases between them. This CDR3 comprises 13 residues. The full variable domain, completed using reference TRBV9 and TRBJ2-3, is DSGVTQTPKHLITATGQRVTLRCSPRSGDLSVYWYQQSLDQGLQFLIQYYNGEERAKGNILERFSAQQFPDLHSELNLSSLELGDSALYFCASSVVPLDPQYFGPGTRLTVL.

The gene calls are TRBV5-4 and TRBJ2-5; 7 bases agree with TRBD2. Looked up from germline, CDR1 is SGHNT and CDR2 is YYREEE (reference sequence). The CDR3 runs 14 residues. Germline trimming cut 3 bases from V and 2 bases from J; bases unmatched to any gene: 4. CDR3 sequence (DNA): TGTGCCAGCAGCTCCGGGACTATTCAAGAGACCCAGTACTTC. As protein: CASSSGTIQETQYF.

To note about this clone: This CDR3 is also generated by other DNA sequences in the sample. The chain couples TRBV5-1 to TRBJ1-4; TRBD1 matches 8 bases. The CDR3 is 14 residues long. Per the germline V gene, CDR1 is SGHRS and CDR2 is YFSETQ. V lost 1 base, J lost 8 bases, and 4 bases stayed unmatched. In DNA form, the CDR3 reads TGCGCCAGCAGCTTGACAGGGGGAGGAGAAAAACTGTTTTTT. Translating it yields CASSLTGGGEKLFF. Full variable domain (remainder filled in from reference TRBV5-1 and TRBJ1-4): KAGVTQTPRYLIKTRGQQVTLSCSPISGHRSVSWYQQTPGQGLQFLFEYFSETQRNKGNFPGRFSGRQFSNSRSEMNVSTLELGDSALYLCASSLTGGGEKLFFGSGTQLSVL.

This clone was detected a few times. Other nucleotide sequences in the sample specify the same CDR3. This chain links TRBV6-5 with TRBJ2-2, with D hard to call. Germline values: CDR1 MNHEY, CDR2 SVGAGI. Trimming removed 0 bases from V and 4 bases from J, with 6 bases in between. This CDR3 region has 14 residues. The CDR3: CASSYSGFTGELFF. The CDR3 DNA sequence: TGTGCCAGCAGTTACTCAGGGTTCACCGGGGAGCTGTTTTTT.

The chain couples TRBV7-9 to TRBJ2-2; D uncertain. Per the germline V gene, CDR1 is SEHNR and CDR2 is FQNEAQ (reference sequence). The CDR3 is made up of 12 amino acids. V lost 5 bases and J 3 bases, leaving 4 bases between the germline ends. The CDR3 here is CASSVYTGELFF. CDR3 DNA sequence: TGTGCCAGCAGCGTATACACCGGGGAGCTGTTTTTT.

In DNA form, the CDR3 reads TGTGCCAGCAGCGTGACATCTTTCCAAGAGACCCAGTACTTC. This encodes CASSVTSFQETQYF. The chain is built from TRBV9 and TRBJ2-5; D is unclear. The CDR3 is made up of 14 amino acids. Per the germline V gene, CDR1 is SGDLS and CDR2 is YYNGEE. V was pared by 2 bases and J by 1 base, with 9 bases between.